This TCR beta chain was found in a study of blood T cell repertoires in COVID-19 (dated by TCRdb to the early 2020s). Looking at the study overall: The collaborator samples originated in the United States, Italy and Spain and spanned the acute and convalescent phases of COVID-19. The prospective study material was composed of cDNA or gDNA derived from T cells, B-cell-depleted T cells, or PBMCs. Subjects who had been exposed to COVID-19, were actively infected with it, or had recovered from it provided the deeply sampled blood TCRbeta repertoires that made up the dataset. A freely available public database, intended as a resource for researchers studying the immune response to SARS-CoV-2, is where the repertoires were released. The samples were drawn from the first 160 participants of the ongoing ImmuneRACE study and from 950 to 1,500 subjects provided by 6 global collaborators. Sample metadata almost always included a de-identified subject ID, COVID-19 status, age in years and sex. Where available, HLA class I and class II types were taken from metadata supplied by the sample provider and were not determined by assay-based typing.

Collaborating institutions collected whole blood in K2EDTA tubes following their own protocols. For TCRbeta analysis, collaborators shipped samples in one of three forms: frozen whole blood, isolated PBMCs, or DNA extracted from either of those sample types. Trimmed from V: 6 bases; trimmed from J: 4 bases; junction bases lacking a gene match: 23. From the germline V gene (reference sequence), CDR1 is LNHDA and CDR2 is SQIVND. The CDR3 runs 20 residues from the cysteine to the phenylalanine. Only CDR3 DNA is held: 60 bases, read in frame from base 1. Here is what the overall study found, with its caveats: How much clinical and demographic metadata was included differed by source and by participant, and the metadata was provided uncurated.

TCRbeta CDR3 regions were amplified from genomic DNA using the immunoSEQ Assay, a bias-controlled multiplex PCR. The paper's processing steps were these. The number of nucleated cells in each sample was estimated from the amplification of reference gene primers within the assay. To quantify the absolute abundance of each unique TCRbeta CDR3 rearrangement, sequence reads were collapsed and filtered. For each sample, productive Simpson clonality was calculated as the square root of Simpson's diversity index over productive rearrangements. TCRdb limited this immuneACCESS table to in-frame rearrangements with V and J called. A share of clones is missing; checked studies link under half to unresolved V genes, and the rest is unexplained. That table supplies the V and J calls and clone size; D and trimming were determined from the DNA. The sample yields around 130,000 clones; about 81% were counted once. In total, the top ten clones hold less than 4.5% of the sample.

As to this clone: Its antigen remains unidentified. No base quality information exists; no much larger clone differs at one position.

The rearrangement combines TRBV19 with TRBJ1-4; 7 central bases correspond to TRBD1. This receptor was identified in a woman of 80 years or more with acute or convalescent COVID-19. Source material: peripheral blood. The CDR3: CASRRTDRVLVVEVNEKLFF. The nucleotide sequence is TGTGCCAGTAGACGAACCGACAGGGTCTTAGTAGTGGAGGTTAATGAAAAACTGTTTTTT.